The 26 T cell receptor beta chains below all came from one sample that was sequenced in a study of blood T cell repertoires in COVID-19. Only in-frame clones appear in the TCRdb table, and some are missing; sequencing was by immunoSEQ multiplex PCR. The table lists 330,000 or so clones, 88% of them singletons. The sample comprised PBMCs or T cells enriched from blood (not recorded which). Receptors originate from a man aged 25 to 40 who had recovered from COVID-19.

This chain connects TRBV10-1 to TRBJ2-5, with 11 nucleotides matching TRBD2. Germline V gene lookup returns CDR1 WNHNN and CDR2 SYGVQD (reference sequence). The V and J ends lost 3 bases and 5 bases, in that order; junction bases with no gene match: 8. The CDR3 length is 16 residues. CDR3 DNA sequence: TGCGCCAGCAGTGAAATCTTAGCGGGGGGGCTGGAGACCCAGTACTTC. Protein product: CASSEILAGGLETQYF.

The V gene is TRBV18, the J gene TRBJ2-2, with 9 bases lining up with TRBD1. V shed 3 bases and J 1 base; nucleotides not matched to a gene: 3. The CDR3 is made up of 16 amino acids. Germline assignment: CDR1 KGHSH and CDR2 LQKENI. CDR3 residues: CASSPGQGLNTGELFF. CDR3 nucleotides: TGTGCCAGCTCACCGGGACAGGGTTTGAACACCGGGGAGCTGTTTTTT.

This clone showed up just once. V is TRBV2 and J is TRBJ2-4, with 8 bases aligning to TRBD1. Germline assignment: CDR1 SNHLY and CDR2 FYNNEI. The V gene end was trimmed by 5 bases and the J gene end by 7 bases; junction bases not matched to a gene: 13. The CDR3 is 16 residues long. In DNA, the CDR3 is TGTGCCAGCAGTTTTACGCAGGACAGGGAAAGGAACATTCAGTACTTC. It specifies CASSFTQDRERNIQYF.

V and J are TRBV27 and TRBJ1-1, with D unclear. This CDR3 comprises 13 residues. V was cut by 10 bases and J by 0 bases, with 12 bases left in between. Germline CDR1 and CDR2: MNHEY and SMNVEV (reference sequence). The CDR3 loop reads CATRGRVNTEAFF. Here the CDR3 DNA reads TGTGCCACCAGAGGCCGGGTGAACACTGAAGCTTTCTTT.

This clone has only one observation. This chain joins TRBV15 and TRBJ2-5; D remains ambiguous. Germline CDR1 and CDR2: LNHNV and YYDKDF (reference sequence). The CDR3 contains 13 residues. Trimming took off 1 base at V and 6 bases at J, with 9 bases between the two ends. The CDR3 DNA is TGTGCCACCAGCAGAGCGTTACTCCAGACCCAGTACTTC. The encoded protein is CATSRALLQTQYF. The variable domain in full, with the rest retrieved from reference TRBV15 and TRBJ2-5, is DAMVIQNPRYQVTQFGKPVTLSCSQTLNHNVMYWYQQKSSQAPKLLFHYYDKDFNNEADTPDNFQSRRPNTSFCFLDIRSPGLGDTAMYLCATSRALLQTQYFGPGTRLLVL.

About this clone itself: Compared with germline, one end of the junction differs, possibly owing to a read error. V usage is TRBV29-1 and J usage is TRBJ1-1; perhaps TRBD1 as D (5 bases). The V gene's germline CDR1 is SQVTM and CDR2 ANQGSEA. This CDR3 region has 14 residues. The CDR3 bases are TGCAGCGTCGAAGGGACTCGAGAATCCACTGAAGCTTTCTTT. Protein: CSVEGTRESTEAFF.

The chain combines TRBV5-1 with TRBJ1-6; possible D gene TRBD1, 6 bases. The CDR3 loop spans 15 amino acids. The germline V gene encodes CDR1 SGHRS and CDR2 YFSETQ. The V end was cut by 4 bases, the J end by 7 bases, with 15 bases between. The CDR3 protein is CASSADGQINSPLHF. The CDR3 DNA sequence: TGCGCCAGCAGCGCGGACGGACAGATCAATTCACCCCTCCACTTT.

This clone appeared a few times. The chain is built from TRBV7-8 and TRBJ1-4; 8 positions match TRBD1. The junction had 7 bases not matched to a gene; V was cut back by 1 base and J by 3 bases. This CDR3 contains 17 residues. CDR1 is SGHVS and CDR2 is FQNEAQ in the germline V gene. For the CDR3, the DNA is TGTGCCAGCAGCTTAGATGACAGGGGTGCGGCTAATGAAAAACTGTTTTTT. Translating gives CASSLDDRGAANEKLFF.

The V gene is TRBV7-9, the J gene TRBJ2-7, with 15 bases identical to TRBD2. The CDR3 has 16 amino acids. After removal of 4 bases from V and 2 bases from J, the junction contained 3 bases not matched to a gene. Germline V gene sequence: CDR1 SEHNR, CDR2 FQNEAQ (reference sequence). DNA of the CDR3: TGTGCCAGCAGCTGGGGACTAGCGGGGGGTCCCTACGAGCAGTACTTC. Encoded protein: CASSWGLAGGPYEQYF.

The chain uses TRBV6-5 and TRBJ1-4; 7 nucleotides line up with TRBD1. Trimming at V came to 6 bases and at J to 5 bases, leaving 6 bases not matched to a gene. Germline lookup yields CDR1 MNHEY and CDR2 SVGAGI. The CDR3 runs to 14 residues. The CDR3 coding sequence is TGTGCCAGCAGAAAGGGGGCCCAGAATGAAAAACTGTTTTTT. Protein sequence: CASRKGAQNEKLFF.

The chain combines TRBV19 with TRBJ1-4, with TRBD1 matching 8 bases. Germline-derived CDR1 and CDR2 are LNHDA and SQIVND (reference sequence). V was pared by 8 bases and J by 8 bases, with 19 bases of the junction left unmatched. CDR3 length equals 17 residues. This CDR3 reads CASSLPRTGSGNEKLFF. Here the CDR3 DNA reads TGTGCCAGTTCCTTACCTCGGACAGGGAGTGGGAACGAAAAACTGTTTTTT.

The chain employs TRBV5-8 and TRBJ2-3; a possible D gene is TRBD1 (6 bases). V was clipped by 0 bases and J by 0 bases, with 8 bases between them. CDR1 is SGHTS, CDR2 YDEGEE, per germline. The CDR3 loop spans 15 amino acids. DNA of the CDR3: TGTGCCAGCAGCTTGGGACAGGCTAGCACAGATACGCAGTATTTT. Amino acids: CASSLGQASTDTQYF.

The rearrangement uses TRBV30 and TRBJ2-7; TRBD1 might be the D (6 bases). The CDR3 is 14 residues long. Trimming removed 0 bases at V and 4 bases at J, with 13 bases between. From germline, CDR1 is GTSNPN and CDR2 SVGIG (reference sequence). The CDR3 nucleotides read TGTGCCTGGAGTGTAGGGCAGGGGTCTTACGAGCAGTACTTC. It codes for CAWSVGQGSYEQYF.

The chain combines TRBV7-8 with TRBJ2-3, with TRBD2 as a possible D gene (6 bases). The CDR3 is 14 amino acids. V was cut by 8 bases and J by 1 base, with 13 bases left in between. Germline CDR1 reads SGHVS; CDR2 reads FQNEAQ. CDR3 sequence (DNA): TGTGCCAGCCGGTTGCGGGGCGGCACAGATACGCAGTATTTT. The encoded protein is CASRLRGGTDTQYF.

This rearrangement joins TRBV2 to TRBJ1-1; D perhaps matches TRBD1 (6 bases). In germline, CDR1 is SNHLY, CDR2 FYNNEI. The CDR3 totals 14 residues. Trimming cost V 3 bases and J 4 bases, with 12 bases left between them. The CDR3 spells CASSDRGGGTEAFF. The CDR3 DNA is TGTGCCAGCAGTGATAGGGGAGGGGGCACTGAAGCTTTCTTT.

The chain links TRBV28 to TRBJ2-7; 10 bases fit TRBD1. CDR1 and CDR2 (germline): MDHEN, SYDVKM. V lost 9 bases to trimming and J lost 4 bases; unmatched junction nucleotides: 3. The CDR3 contains 12 residues. The CDR3 loop is CASRTGGYEQYF. As DNA, the CDR3 is TGTGCCAGTAGGACAGGGGGATACGAGCAGTACTTC.

DNA of the CDR3: TGTGCCAGCATCGGCCAGGCCTATGGCTACACCTTC. This gives the protein CASIGQAYGYTF. V gene TRBV2 combines with J gene TRBJ1-2; no firm D call. CDR1 is SNHLY and CDR2 is FYNNEI in the germline V gene. Trimming took 7 bases from V and 4 from J, leaving 10 bases between them. This CDR3 region has 12 residues.

This chain joins TRBV19 and TRBJ1-1; 12 bases fit TRBD1. The CDR3 length is 16 residues. V was pared by 7 bases and J by 4 bases, with 10 bases of the junction left unmatched. Germline CDR1 is LNHDA and CDR2 is SQIVND (reference sequence). The CDR3 protein is CASIITGTGGRTEAFF. The CDR3, as DNA: TGTGCCAGTATTATTACCGGGACAGGGGGCCGCACTGAAGCTTTCTTT.

The chain carries TRBV2 and TRBJ2-7, with unresolved D. Germline CDR1 and CDR2: SNHLY and FYNNEI. The CDR3 is made up of 14 amino acids. V gave up 5 bases and J gave up 0 bases, with 11 bases separating them. Here the CDR3 reads CASSPHRTSYEQYF. The CDR3 nucleotides read TGTGCCAGCAGTCCACACCGAACCTCCTACGAGCAGTACTTC.

The chain is built from TRBV19 and TRBJ1-1; a weak D match, TRBD1 (6 bases). Germline values: CDR1 LNHDA, CDR2 SQIVND (reference sequence). The CDR3 totals 15 residues. Trimming removed 2 bases at V and 2 bases at J, with 12 bases between. DNA of the CDR3: TGTGCCAGTAGTATATCTGAACAGGGTAACACTGAAGCTTTCTTT. Translating it yields CASSISEQGNTEAFF.

This chain connects TRBV10-3 to TRBJ2-1, with 7 bases identical to TRBD1. J gave up 5 bases and V 2 bases, and 3 bases lay outside the gene matches. The V gene's germline CDR1 is ENHRY and CDR2 SYGVKD. This CDR3 has 14 residues. The CDR3 DNA is TGTGCCATCAGTGAGCGACAGGGAGACAATGAGCAGTTCTTC. This gives the protein CAISERQGDNEQFF.

The rearrangement joins TRBV6-4 to TRBJ2-5, with D perhaps TRBD2 (6 bases). Trimming removed 7 bases from V and 3 bases from J, with 12 bases in between. Germline-derived CDR1 and CDR2 are MRHNA and SNTAGT. The CDR3 contains 13 residues. In DNA form, the CDR3 reads TGTGCCAGCATCCCAGGAGGGGAAGAGACCCAGTACTTC. Protein sequence: CASIPGGEETQYF.

The chain uses TRBV28 and TRBJ2-4; the match to TRBD2 covers 9 bases. V shed 5 bases, J shed 0 bases, and the junction held 14 bases outside the gene matches. Germline V CDR1 and CDR2: MDHEN, SYDVKM. This CDR3 has 19 residues. CDR3 DNA sequence: TGTGCCAGCAGTCCAATGAGCGGGGGGCCCGTATTAGCCAAAAACATTCAGTACTTC. Protein: CASSPMSGGPVLAKNIQYF.

The chain links TRBV20-1 to TRBJ1-1; D unclear. The CDR3 contains 11 residues. Germline values: CDR1 DFQATT, CDR2 SNEGSKA (reference sequence). This CDR3 is CSPASRTEAFF. The CDR3 region has the DNA TGCAGCCCGGCTTCTAGGACTGAAGCTTTCTTT.

The V and J genes are TRBV5-4 and TRBJ2-2; 10 positions agree with TRBD1. The CDR3 has 18 amino acids. The germline V gene encodes CDR1 SGHNT and CDR2 YYREEE (reference sequence). The junction had 8 bases not matched to a gene; V was cut back by 0 bases and J by 3 bases. The DNA of the CDR3 is TGTGCCAGCAGCTTGGGGGGGGGACAGGGGCCCGACACCGGGGAGCTGTTTTTT. Amino acids: CASSLGGGQGPDTGELFF.

The chain has TRBV19 and TRBJ2-1; D possibly corresponds to TRBD2 (6 bases). Germline values: CDR1 LNHDA, CDR2 SQIVND (reference sequence). This CDR3 has 17 residues. V was shortened by 3 bases and J by 0 bases, with 15 bases between the two germline ends. The CDR3, as DNA: TGTGCCAGTAGTATTATTGGAGGGGCGAGCTCCTACAATGAGCAGTTCTTC. Translated: CASSIIGGASSYNEQFF.